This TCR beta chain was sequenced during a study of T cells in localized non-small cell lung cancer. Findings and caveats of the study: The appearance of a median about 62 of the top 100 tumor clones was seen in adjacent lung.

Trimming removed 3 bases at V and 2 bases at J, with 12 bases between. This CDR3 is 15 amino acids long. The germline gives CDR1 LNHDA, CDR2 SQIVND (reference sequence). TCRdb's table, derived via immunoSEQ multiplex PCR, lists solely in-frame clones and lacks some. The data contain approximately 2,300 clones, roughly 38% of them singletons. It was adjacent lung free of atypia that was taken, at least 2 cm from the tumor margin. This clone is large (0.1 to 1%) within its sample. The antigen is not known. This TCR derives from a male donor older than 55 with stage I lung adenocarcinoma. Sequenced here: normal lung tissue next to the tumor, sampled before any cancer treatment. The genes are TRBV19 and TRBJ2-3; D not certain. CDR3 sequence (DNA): TGTGCCAGTAGTATTCAACCGGATTTCACAGATACGCAGTATTTT. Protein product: CASSIQPDFTDTQYF.